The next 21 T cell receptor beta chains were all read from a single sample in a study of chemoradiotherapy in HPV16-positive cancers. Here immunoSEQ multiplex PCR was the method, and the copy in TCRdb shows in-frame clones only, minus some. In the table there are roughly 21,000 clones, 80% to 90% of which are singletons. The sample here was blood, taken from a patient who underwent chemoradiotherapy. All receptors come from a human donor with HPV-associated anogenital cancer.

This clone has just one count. The CDR3 loop reads CASSLSQGAITEAFF. DNA for the CDR3: TGTGCCAGCAGTTTATCGCAGGGGGCTATCACTGAAGCTTTCTTT. V usage is TRBV27 and J usage is TRBJ1-1; 8 nucleotides match TRBD1. V dropped 0 bases and J dropped 4; count of bases not matched to a gene: 4. This CDR3 has 15 residues. The germline gives CDR1 MNHEY, CDR2 SMNVEV (reference sequence).

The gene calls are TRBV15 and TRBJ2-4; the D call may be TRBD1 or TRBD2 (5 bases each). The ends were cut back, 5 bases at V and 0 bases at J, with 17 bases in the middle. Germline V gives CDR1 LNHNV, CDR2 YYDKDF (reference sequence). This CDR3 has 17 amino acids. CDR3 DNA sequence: TGTGCCACCAGCCCGGGGACGGAAAGGCTAGCCAAAAACATTCAGTACTTC. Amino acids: CATSPGTERLAKNIQYF.

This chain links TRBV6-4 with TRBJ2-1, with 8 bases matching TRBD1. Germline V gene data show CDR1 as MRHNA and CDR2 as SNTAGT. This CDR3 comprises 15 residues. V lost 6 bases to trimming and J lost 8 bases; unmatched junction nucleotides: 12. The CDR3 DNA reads TGTGCCAGCAGACGATCAGGGACAGGTATCTATGAGCAGTTCTTC. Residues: CASRRSGTGIYEQFF.

In DNA, the CDR3 is TGTGCCAGCAGCTCCCGAGGGACGGAATACAATGAGCAGTTCTTC. It codes for CASSSRGTEYNEQFF. V and J are TRBV11-3 and TRBJ2-1; D may correspond to TRBD1 or TRBD2 (5 bases each). Germline lookup yields CDR1 SGHNT and CDR2 YENEEA. Deletions cut 4 bases from V and 4 bases from J, with 14 bases between. The CDR3 length is 15 residues.

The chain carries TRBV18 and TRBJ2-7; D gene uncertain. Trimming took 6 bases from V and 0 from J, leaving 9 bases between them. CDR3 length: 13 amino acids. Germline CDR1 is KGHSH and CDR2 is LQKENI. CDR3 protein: CASSPLSSYEQYF. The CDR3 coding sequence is TGTGCCAGCTCGCCTCTTAGCTCCTACGAGCAGTACTTC. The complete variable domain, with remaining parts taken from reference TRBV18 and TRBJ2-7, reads NAGVMQNPRHLVRRRGQEARLRCSPMKGHSHVYWYRQLPEEGLKFMVYLQKENIIDESGMPKERFSAEFPKEGPSILRIQQVVRGDSAAYFCASSPLSSYEQYFGPGTRLTVT.

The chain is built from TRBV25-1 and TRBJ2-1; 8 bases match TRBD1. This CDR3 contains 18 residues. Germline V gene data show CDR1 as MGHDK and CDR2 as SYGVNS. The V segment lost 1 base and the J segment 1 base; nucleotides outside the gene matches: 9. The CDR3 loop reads CASSESDRARPSYNEQFF. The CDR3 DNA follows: TGTGCCAGCAGTGAATCGGACAGGGCCAGACCGTCCTACAATGAGCAGTTCTTC.

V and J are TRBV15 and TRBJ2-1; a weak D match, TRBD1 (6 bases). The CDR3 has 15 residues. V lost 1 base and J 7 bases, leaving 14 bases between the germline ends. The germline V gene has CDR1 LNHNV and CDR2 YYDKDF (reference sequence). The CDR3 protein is CATSRVSQQGNEQFF. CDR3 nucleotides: TGTGCCACCAGCAGAGTTAGTCAACAGGGAAATGAGCAGTTCTTC.

In DNA form, the CDR3 reads TGTGCCAGCAGTTTAGACAATAGCAATCAGCCCCAGCATTTT. Its translation is CASSLDNSNQPQHF. The chain uses TRBV28 and TRBJ1-5, with unresolved D. CDR1 is MDHEN, CDR2 SYDVKM, per germline. This CDR3 contains 14 residues. Trimming removed 2 bases at V and 0 bases at J, with 5 bases between. The whole variable domain, filled in from reference TRBV28 and TRBJ1-5, reads DVKVTQSSRYLVKRTGEKVFLECVQDMDHENMFWYRQDPGLGLRLIYFSYDVKMKEKGDIPEGYSVSREKKERFSLILESASTNQTSMYLCASSLDNSNQPQHFGDGTRLSIL.

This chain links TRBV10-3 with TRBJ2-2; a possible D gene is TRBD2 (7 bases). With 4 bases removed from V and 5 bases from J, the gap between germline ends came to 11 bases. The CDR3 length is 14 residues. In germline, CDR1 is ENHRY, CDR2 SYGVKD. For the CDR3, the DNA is TGTGCCATCAGTGGGGGGGGGCCGACCGGGGAGCTGTTTTTT. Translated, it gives CAISGGGPTGELFF.

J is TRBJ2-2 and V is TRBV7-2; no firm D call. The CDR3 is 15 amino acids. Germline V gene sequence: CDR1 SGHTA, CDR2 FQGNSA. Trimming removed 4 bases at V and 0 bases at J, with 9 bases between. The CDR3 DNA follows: TGTGCCAGCAGCTCAAAGCCATCGAACACCGGGGAGCTGTTTTTT. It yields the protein CASSSKPSNTGELFF.

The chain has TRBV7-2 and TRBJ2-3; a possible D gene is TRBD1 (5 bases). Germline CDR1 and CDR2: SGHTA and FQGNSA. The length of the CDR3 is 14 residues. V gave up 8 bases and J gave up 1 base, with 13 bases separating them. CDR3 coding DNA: TGTGCCAGCCAGGCAGGGCTTGGCACAGATACGCAGTATTTT. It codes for CASQAGLGTDTQYF.

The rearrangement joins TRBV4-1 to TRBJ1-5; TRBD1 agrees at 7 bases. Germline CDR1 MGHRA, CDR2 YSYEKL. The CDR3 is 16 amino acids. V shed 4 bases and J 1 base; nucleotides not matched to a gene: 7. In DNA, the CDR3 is TGCGCCAGCAGCCGTATAACAGGGGTAAGCAATCAGCCCCAGCATTTT. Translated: CASSRITGVSNQPQHF.

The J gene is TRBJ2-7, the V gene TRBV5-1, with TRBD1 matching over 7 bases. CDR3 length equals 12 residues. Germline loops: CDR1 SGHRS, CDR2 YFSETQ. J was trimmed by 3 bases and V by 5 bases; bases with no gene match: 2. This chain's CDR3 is CASSRQGYEQYF. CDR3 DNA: TGCGCCAGCAGTCGACAGGGCTACGAGCAGTACTTC.

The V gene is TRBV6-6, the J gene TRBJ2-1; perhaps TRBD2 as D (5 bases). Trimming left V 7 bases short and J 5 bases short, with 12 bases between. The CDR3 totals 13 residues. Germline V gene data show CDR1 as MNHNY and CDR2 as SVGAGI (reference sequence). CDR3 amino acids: CASTPRGNNEQFF. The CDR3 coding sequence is TGTGCCAGCACCCCGCGAGGGAACAATGAGCAGTTCTTC.

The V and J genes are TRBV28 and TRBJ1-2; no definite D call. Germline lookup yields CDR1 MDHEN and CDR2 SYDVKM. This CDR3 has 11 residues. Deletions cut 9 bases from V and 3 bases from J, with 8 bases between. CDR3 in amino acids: CASEGDYGYTF. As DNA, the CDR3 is TGTGCCAGTGAGGGTGACTATGGCTACACCTTC.

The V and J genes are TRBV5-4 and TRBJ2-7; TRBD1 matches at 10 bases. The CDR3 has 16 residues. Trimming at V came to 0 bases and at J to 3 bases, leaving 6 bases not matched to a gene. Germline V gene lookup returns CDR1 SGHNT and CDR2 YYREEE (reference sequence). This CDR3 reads CASSLEVGTGVYEQYF. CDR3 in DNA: TGTGCCAGCAGCTTGGAGGTCGGGACAGGGGTCTACGAGCAGTACTTC.

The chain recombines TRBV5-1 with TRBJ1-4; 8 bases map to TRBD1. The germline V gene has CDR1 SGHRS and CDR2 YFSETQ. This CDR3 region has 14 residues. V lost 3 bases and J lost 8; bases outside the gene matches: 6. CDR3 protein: CASSSGQGGEKLFF. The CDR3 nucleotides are TGCGCCAGCAGCTCTGGACAGGGAGGAGAAAAACTGTTTTTT.

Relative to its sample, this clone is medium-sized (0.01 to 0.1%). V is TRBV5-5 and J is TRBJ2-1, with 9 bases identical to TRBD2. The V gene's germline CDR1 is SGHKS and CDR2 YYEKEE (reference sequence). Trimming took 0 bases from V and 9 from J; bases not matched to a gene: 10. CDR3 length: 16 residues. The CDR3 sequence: CASSLVGGRAGSEQFF. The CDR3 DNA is TGTGCCAGCAGCTTGGTGGGCGGGAGGGCCGGTAGTGAGCAGTTCTTC. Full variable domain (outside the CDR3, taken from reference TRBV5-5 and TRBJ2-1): DAGVTQSPTHLIKTRGQQVTLRCSPISGHKSVSWYQQVLGQGPQFIFQYYEKEERGRGNFPDRFSARQFPNYSSELNVNALLLGDSALYLCASSLVGGRAGSEQFFGPGTRLTVL.

CDR3 sequence: CASSHRAGAYGYTF. CDR3 nucleotides: TGTGCCAGCAGCCACCGGGCAGGGGCCTATGGCTACACCTTC. V is TRBV7-2 and J is TRBJ1-2; the D gene is possibly TRBD1 (6 bases). Germline CDR1 SGHTA, CDR2 FQGNSA. The V end lost 5 bases, the J end lost 4 bases, and 14 bases lay between the germline ends. This CDR3 is built from 14 residues. The full variable domain, completed using reference TRBV7-2 and TRBJ1-2, is GAGVSQSPSNKVTEKGKDVELRCDPISGHTALYWYRQSLGQGLEFLIYFQGNSAPDKSGLPSDRFSAERTGGSVSTLTIQRTQQEDSAVYLCASSHRAGAYGYTFGSGTRLTVV.

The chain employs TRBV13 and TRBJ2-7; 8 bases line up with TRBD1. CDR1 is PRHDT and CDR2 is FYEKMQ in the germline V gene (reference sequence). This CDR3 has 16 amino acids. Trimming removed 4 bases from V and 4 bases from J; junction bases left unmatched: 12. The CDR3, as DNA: TGTGCCAGCAGCTCCCCGCAGGGGACAGGCGGATACGAGCAGTACTTC. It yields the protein CASSSPQGTGGYEQYF.

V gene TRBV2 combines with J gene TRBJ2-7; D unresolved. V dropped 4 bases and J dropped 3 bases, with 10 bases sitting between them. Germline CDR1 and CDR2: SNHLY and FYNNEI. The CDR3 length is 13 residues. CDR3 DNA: TGTGCCAGCAGTGGGGGTATCGACTACGAGCAGTACTTC. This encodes CASSGGIDYEQYF.